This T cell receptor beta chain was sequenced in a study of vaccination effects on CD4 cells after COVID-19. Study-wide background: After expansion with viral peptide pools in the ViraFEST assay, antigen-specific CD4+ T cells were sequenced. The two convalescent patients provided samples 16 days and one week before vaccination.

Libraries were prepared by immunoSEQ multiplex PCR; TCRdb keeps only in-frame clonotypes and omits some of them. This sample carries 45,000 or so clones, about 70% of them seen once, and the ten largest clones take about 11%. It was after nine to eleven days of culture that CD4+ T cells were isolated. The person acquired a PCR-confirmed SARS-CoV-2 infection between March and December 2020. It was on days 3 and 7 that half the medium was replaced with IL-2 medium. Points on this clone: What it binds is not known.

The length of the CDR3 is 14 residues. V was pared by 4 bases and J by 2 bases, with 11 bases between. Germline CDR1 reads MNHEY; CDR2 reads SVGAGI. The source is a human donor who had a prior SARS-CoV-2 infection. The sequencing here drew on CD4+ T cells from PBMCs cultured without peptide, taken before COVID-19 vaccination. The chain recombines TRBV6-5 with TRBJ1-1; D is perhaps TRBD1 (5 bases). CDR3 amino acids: CASSSSGSNTEAFF. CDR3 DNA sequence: TGTGCCAGCAGTTCCTCAGGGTCAAACACTGAAGCTTTCTTT.